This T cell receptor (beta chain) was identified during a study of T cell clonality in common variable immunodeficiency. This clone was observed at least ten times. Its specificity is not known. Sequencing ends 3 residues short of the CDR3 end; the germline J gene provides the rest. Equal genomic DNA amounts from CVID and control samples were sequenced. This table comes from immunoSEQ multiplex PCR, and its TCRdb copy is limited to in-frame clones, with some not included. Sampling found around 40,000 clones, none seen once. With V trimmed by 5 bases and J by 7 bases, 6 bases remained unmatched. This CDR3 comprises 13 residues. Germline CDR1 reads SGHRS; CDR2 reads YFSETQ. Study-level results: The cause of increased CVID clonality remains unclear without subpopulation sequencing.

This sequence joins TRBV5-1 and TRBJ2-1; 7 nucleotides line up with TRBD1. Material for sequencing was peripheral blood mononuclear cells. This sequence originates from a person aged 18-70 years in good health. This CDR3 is CASRQGVDNEQFF. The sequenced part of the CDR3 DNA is TGCGCCAGCAGGCAGGGGGTGGATAATGAG.